The 21 T cell receptor beta chains reported below all come from one sample, sequenced in a study of blood T cell repertoires in COVID-19. The repertoire was sequenced with immunoSEQ multiplex PCR; TCRdb's copy has only in-frame clones and lacks some. Altogether roughly 110,000 clones are present, around 85% being singletons, with the ten largest covering approximately 5%. The material sequenced was peripheral blood. These TCRs come from a woman aged 60 to 75 with COVID-19, enrolled during active disease.

The chain couples TRBV15 to TRBJ1-1, with TRBD1 matching 7 bases. In germline, CDR1 is LNHNV, CDR2 YYDKDF (reference sequence). Trimming took 1 base from V and 1 from J; bases not matched to a gene: 9. The CDR3 loop spans 17 amino acids. The CDR3 loop reads CATSRGRGRTGNTEAFF. The CDR3 region has the DNA TGTGCCACCAGCAGAGGTAGAGGGAGGACAGGGAACACTGAAGCTTTCTTT.

The chain has TRBV9 and TRBJ1-2; 8 bases map to TRBD1. Trimming cost V 4 bases and J 2 bases; bases outside gene matches: 10. This CDR3 region has 16 residues. Germline assignment: CDR1 SGDLS and CDR2 YYNGEE. The CDR3 protein is CASSSLGGQENYGYTF. CDR3 in DNA: TGTGCCAGCAGCTCTCTCGGGGGACAGGAGAACTATGGCTACACCTTC.

This chain links TRBV11-2 with TRBJ2-1, with 12 nucleotides matching TRBD2. In germline, CDR1 is SGHAT, CDR2 FQNNGV. The length of the CDR3 is 16 residues. J gave up 10 bases and V 1 base, and 8 bases lay outside the gene matches. This chain's CDR3 is CASSLGSSGGAKEQFF. CDR3 bases: TGTGCCAGCAGCTTAGGCTCTAGCGGGGGGGCGAAGGAGCAGTTCTTC.

The rearrangement uses TRBV27 and TRBJ1-6; tentative D call: TRBD1 (6 bases). This CDR3 comprises 15 residues. Germline V gene sequence: CDR1 MNHEY, CDR2 SMNVEV (reference sequence). With 5 bases removed from V and 7 bases from J, the gap between germline ends came to 15 bases. The CDR3 sequence: CASSLAGRGNSPLHF. The CDR3 DNA is TGTGCCAGCAGTCTCGCTGGTAGGGGGAATTCACCCCTCCACTTT.

The chain employs TRBV7-2 and TRBJ1-4; 7 nucleotides agree with TRBD1. The CDR3 extends over 14 amino acids. Germline CDR1 and CDR2: SGHTA and FQGNSA. The trim removed 5 bases at V and 7 bases at J, leaving 7 bases unmatched. The CDR3 region has the DNA TGTGCCAGCAGCCAGGACAGGCCGACTGAAAAACTGTTTTTT. This encodes CASSQDRPTEKLFF. Looking up the rest from reference TRBV7-2 and TRBJ1-4 gives the full variable domain: GAGVSQSPSNKVTEKGKDVELRCDPISGHTALYWYRQSLGQGLEFLIYFQGNSAPDKSGLPSDRFSAERTGGSVSTLTIQRTQQEDSAVYLCASSQDRPTEKLFFGSGTQLSVL.

The chain joins TRBV6-5 to TRBJ1-1; 9 positions match TRBD1. The CDR3 is made up of 15 amino acids. CDR1 and CDR2 from the germline V gene are MNHEY and SVGAGI. V lost 5 bases, J lost 5 bases, and 9 bases stayed unmatched. CDR3 nucleotides: TGTGCCAGCAGTCCCAGGACAGGGGACCCGACTGAAGCTTTCTTT. Protein sequence: CASSPRTGDPTEAFF.

V is TRBV6-2 or TRBV6-3 and J is TRBJ1-1, with a tentative D call TRBD1 (5 bases). Trimming took off 5 bases at V and 1 base at J, with 11 bases between the two ends. Germline assignment: CDR1 MNHEY and CDR2 SVGEGT. The CDR3 contains 14 residues. The CDR3 nucleotides are TGTGCCAGCAGTATTACAACAGGGAACACTGAAGCTTTCTTT. Amino acid sequence: CASSITTGNTEAFF.

The rearrangement joins TRBV12-3 or TRBV12-4 to TRBJ1-1; 8 bases agree with TRBD1. The CDR3 extends over 13 amino acids. V lost 5 bases, J lost 5 bases, and 4 bases stayed unmatched. The CDR3 sequence: CASSRTGRTEAFF. CDR3 DNA sequence: TGTGCCAGCAGTCGGACAGGGAGGACTGAAGCTTTCTTT.

V gene TRBV19 combines with J gene TRBJ1-2; 8 nucleotides align to TRBD1. Trimming cost V 5 bases and J 10 bases; bases outside gene matches: 6. Germline CDR1 LNHDA, CDR2 SQIVND (reference sequence). The CDR3 totals 12 residues. For the CDR3, the DNA is TGTGCCAGTAGTCCGGACAGGGATTTCTACACCTTC. Protein: CASSPDRDFYTF.

This chain uses TRBV9 with TRBJ2-4; 7 bases map to TRBD1. V was pared by 3 bases and J by 1 base, with 13 bases of the junction left unmatched. Germline values: CDR1 SGDLS, CDR2 YYNGEE. This CDR3 region has 18 residues. DNA of the CDR3: TGTGCCAGCAGCGCAACGACAGGGATAGGTAGGGCCAAAAACATTCAGTACTTC. Translating gives CASSATTGIGRAKNIQYF.

This rearrangement joins TRBV25-1 to TRBJ1-3, with 7 bases aligning to TRBD1. V lost 6 bases and J lost 0; bases outside the gene matches: 5. Germline CDR1 reads MGHDK; CDR2 reads SYGVNS. This CDR3 region has 15 residues. The chain's CDR3 is CASRLSGGSGNTIYF. The DNA for the CDR3 is TGTGCCAGCAGATTGTCAGGGGGCTCTGGAAACACCATATATTTT.

The chain uses TRBV7-3 and TRBJ2-2; the match to TRBD2 covers 8 bases. With V trimmed by 4 bases and J by 6 bases, 10 bases remained unmatched. The CDR3 contains 16 residues. Germline V lookup: CDR1 SGHTA, CDR2 FQGTGA. The CDR3 protein is CASSSAGTRLSGELFF. The CDR3, as DNA: TGTGCCAGCAGCTCGGCCGGGACTAGGTTATCCGGGGAGCTGTTTTTT.

The chain joins TRBV6-5 to TRBJ1-2, with D unclear. V lost 2 bases and J lost 4, with 11 bases in between. This CDR3 spans 14 amino acids. Germline CDR1 reads MNHEY; CDR2 reads SVGAGI. The DNA for the CDR3 is TGTGCCAGCAGTTACGAGGAGGATGGCTATGGCTACACCTTC. Translating gives CASSYEEDGYGYTF.

Remarks on this clone: This may stem from a read error, because a much larger clone lies one nucleotide away. Other nucleotide sequences in the sample specify the same CDR3. This rearrangement joins TRBV12-5 to TRBJ2-5; 7 nucleotides match TRBD2. Germline V gene sequence: CDR1 LGHNT, CDR2 FRNRAP. This CDR3 comprises 17 residues. CDR3 nucleotide sequence: TGTGCTCGTGGTTGGGGGGGGACCGGAGGGCAACAAGAGACCCAGTACTTC. This encodes CARGWGGTGGQQETQYF.

The rearrangement uses TRBV21-1 and TRBJ2-3; the DNA was not compared with TRBD2, the D call given in the table. TRBV21-1 corresponds to a pseudogene. The CDR3 is 15 amino acids. CDR3 in amino acids: CASSMRYPSTDTQYF. CDR3 nucleotide sequence: TGTGCCAGCAGTATGCGATATCCTAGCACAGATACGCAGTATTTT.

The V and J genes are TRBV6-2 or TRBV6-3 and TRBJ2-7; D may be TRBD2 (5 bases). Germline CDR1 is MNHEY and CDR2 is SVGEGT. CDR3 length: 13 amino acids. V was clipped by 2 bases and J by 9 bases, with 14 bases between them. For the CDR3, the DNA is TGTGCCAGCAGTTACCGGGAAGAGGGATGGCAGTACTTC. It yields the protein CASSYREEGWQYF.

The rearrangement links TRBV7-6 to TRBJ2-3; maybe TRBD2 (5 bases). This CDR3 has 18 residues. Germline V gives CDR1 SGHVS, CDR2 FNYEAQ. V was pared by 1 base and J by 0 bases, with 17 bases between. The CDR3 nucleotides read TGTGCCAGCAGCTTAGGCCAACTAGTTCAGTCAAGCACAGATACGCAGTATTTT. Translation gives CASSLGQLVQSSTDTQYF.

The J gene is TRBJ2-7, the V gene TRBV3-1 (or the pseudogene TRBV3-2); 10 bases fit TRBD1. J gave up 6 bases and V 1 base, and 6 bases lay outside the gene matches. This CDR3 region has 15 residues. CDR1 is LGHDT, CDR2 YNNKEL, per germline (reference sequence). The CDR3 bases are TGTGCCAGCAGCCAAGCCCTCGGACAGGGGGTCGAGCAGTACTTC. This sequence encodes CASSQALGQGVEQYF.

V is TRBV7-2 and J is TRBJ2-5; tentatively, D is TRBD2 (5 bases). The V gene lost 5 bases and the J gene lost 4 bases, with 17 bases spanning the gap. CDR1 is SGHTA, CDR2 FQGNSA, per germline. The length of the CDR3 is 15 residues. CDR3 DNA: TGTGCCAGCAGCCAAATGAGACGGGGTAGAGAGACCCAGTACTTC. Translating it yields CASSQMRRGRETQYF.

This rearrangement joins TRBV5-1 to TRBJ1-1, with D uncertain. The CDR3 consists of 12 residues. Germline CDR1 SGHRS, CDR2 YFSETQ. V was pared by 2 bases and J by 8 bases, with 10 bases between. The CDR3 bases are TGCGCCAGCAGCTTTCGGGGTACAGAAGCTTTCTTT. Translating it yields CASSFRGTEAFF. The whole variable domain, remainder taken from reference TRBV5-1 and TRBJ1-1, is KAGVTQTPRYLIKTRGQQVTLSCSPISGHRSVSWYQQTPGQGLQFLFEYFSETQRNKGNFPGRFSGRQFSNSRSEMNVSTLELGDSALYLCASSFRGTEAFFGQGTRLTVV.

As regards this clone: A read error may produce the germline difference seen at one junction end. The chain employs TRBV7-9 and TRBJ2-5; D ambiguous. Germline CDR1 is SEHNR and CDR2 is FQNEAQ (reference sequence). CDR3 size: 12 residues. The CDR3 spells CASSLEMGIPNF. In nucleotides, the CDR3 is TGTGCCAGCAGCTTAGAGATGGGCATTCCCAACTTC.